Sample share makes the clone carrying this T cell receptor (beta chain) medium-sized. No antigen is known for it. From germline, CDR1 is MRHNA and CDR2 SNTAGT. J was trimmed by 4 bases and V by 4 bases; bases with no gene match: 7. The CDR3 spans 15 residues. This sample was included in a study of tumor-infiltrating lymphocytes in localized non-small cell lung cancer. About the research overall: Several tumor histologies, both smoking statuses, and some post-neoadjuvant chemotherapy samples were included. General study results and limits: TCR sequencing covered a subset of patients with enough tissue. Different pieces of the same tissue were used for each assay. Tumors had more T cell infiltration than uninvolved lung, per TCRbeta sequencing and CD3 counts.

The assay was immunoSEQ multiplex PCR, and TCRdb's table has in-frame clones only and misses some. The sample yields some 14,000 clones, under 70% seen once. The clonotype comes from a human donor with non-small cell lung cancer. The chain couples TRBV6-4 to TRBJ2-3, with 8 bases fitting TRBD2. Sample: uninvolved lung tissue not adjacent to the tumor. The chain's CDR3 is CASSGGAGASDTQYF. The DNA of the CDR3 is TGTGCCAGCAGTGGGGGAGCGGGAGCTTCAGATACGCAGTATTTT.